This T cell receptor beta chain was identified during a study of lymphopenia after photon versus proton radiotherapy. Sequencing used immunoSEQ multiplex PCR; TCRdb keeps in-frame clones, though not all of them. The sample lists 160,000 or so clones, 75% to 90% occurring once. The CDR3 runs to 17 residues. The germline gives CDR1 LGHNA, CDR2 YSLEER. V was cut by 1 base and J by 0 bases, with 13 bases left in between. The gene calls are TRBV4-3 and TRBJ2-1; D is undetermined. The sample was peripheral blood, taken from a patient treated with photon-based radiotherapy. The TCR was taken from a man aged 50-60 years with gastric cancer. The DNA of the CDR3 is TGCGCCAGCAGCCAAGGTTTAAGTTCGAGCTCCTACAATGAGCAGTTCTTC. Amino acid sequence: CASSQGLSSSSYNEQFF.